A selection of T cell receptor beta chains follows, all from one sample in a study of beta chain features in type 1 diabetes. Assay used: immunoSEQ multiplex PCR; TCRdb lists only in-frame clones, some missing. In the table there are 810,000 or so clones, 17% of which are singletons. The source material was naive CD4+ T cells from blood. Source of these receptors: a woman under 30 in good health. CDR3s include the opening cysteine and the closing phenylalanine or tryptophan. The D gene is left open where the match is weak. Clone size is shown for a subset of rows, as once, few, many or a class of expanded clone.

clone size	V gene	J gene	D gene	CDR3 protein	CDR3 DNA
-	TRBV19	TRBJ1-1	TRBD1	CASSITPGQLNTEAFF	TGTGCCAGTAGTATAACTCCGGGACAGTTGAACACTGAAGCTTTCTTT
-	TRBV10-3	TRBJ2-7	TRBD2	CATASGASSYEQYF	TGTGCCACTGCTAGCGGGGCTTCTTCCTACGAGCAGTACTTC
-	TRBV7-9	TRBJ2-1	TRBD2	CASSFRLAVYNEQFF	TGTGCCAGCAGCTTCAGACTAGCGGTGTACAATGAGCAGTTCTTC
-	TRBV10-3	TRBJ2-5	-	CAIRDPNQETQYF	TGTGCCATCAGAGATCCGAACCAAGAGACCCAGTACTTC
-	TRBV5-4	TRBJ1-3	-	CASSRAGLDTIYF	TGTGCCAGCAGCCGTGCGGGGCTGGACACCATATATTTT
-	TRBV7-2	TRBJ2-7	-	CASSLPGRAGYEQYF	TGTGCCAGCAGCTTACCGGGCAGGGCGGGCTACGAGCAGTACTTC
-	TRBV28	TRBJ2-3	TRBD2	CASSPAAGATQYF	TGTGCCAGCAGCCCAGCAGCGGGAGCTACGCAGTATTTT
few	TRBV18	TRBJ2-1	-	CASSPPSGAGYNEQFF	TGTGCCAGCTCACCCCCATCCGGGGCAGGATACAATGAGCAGTTCTTC
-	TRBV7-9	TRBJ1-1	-	CASSRFFLSNTEAFF	TGTGCCAGCAGCCGTTTCTTCCTCTCAAACACTGAAGCTTTCTTT
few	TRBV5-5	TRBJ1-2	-	CASSLVQGLDYTF	TGTGCCAGCAGCTTGGTACAGGGCCTCGACTACACCTTC
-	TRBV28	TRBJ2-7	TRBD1	CASSSPSSTGSWWEQYF	TGTGCCAGCAGTTCCCCTTCCTCGACAGGGAGCTGGTGGGAGCAGTACTTC
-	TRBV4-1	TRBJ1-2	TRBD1	CASSQDLTGRDSYGYTF	TGCGCCAGCAGCCAAGATCTAACGGGCAGGGACAGCTATGGCTACACCTTC
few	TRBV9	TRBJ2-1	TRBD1	CASSVYPDWGQIYNEQFF	TGTGCCAGCAGCGTTTACCCAGACTGGGGACAGATTTACAATGAGCAGTTCTTC
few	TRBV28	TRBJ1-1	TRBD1	CASSLAGTGEPEAFF	TGTGCCAGCAGTTTAGCCGGGACAGGGGAGCCTGAAGCTTTCTTT
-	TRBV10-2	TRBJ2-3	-	CASRGTGATDTQYF	TGCGCCAGCAGGGGGACGGGAGCCACAGATACGCAGTATTTT
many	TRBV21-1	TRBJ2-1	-	CASSKASLCNEQFF	TGTGCCAGCAGCAAAGCGAGTTTATGCAATGAGCAGTTCTTC